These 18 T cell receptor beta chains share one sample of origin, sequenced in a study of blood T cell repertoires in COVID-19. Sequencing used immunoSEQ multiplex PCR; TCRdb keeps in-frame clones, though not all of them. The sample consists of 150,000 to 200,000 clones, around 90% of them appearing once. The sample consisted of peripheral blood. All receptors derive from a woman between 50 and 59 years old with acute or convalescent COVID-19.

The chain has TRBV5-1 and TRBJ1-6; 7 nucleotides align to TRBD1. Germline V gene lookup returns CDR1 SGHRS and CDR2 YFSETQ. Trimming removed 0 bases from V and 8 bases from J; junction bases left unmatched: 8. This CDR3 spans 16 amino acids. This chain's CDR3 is CASSLGGTATHSPLHF. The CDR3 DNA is TGCGCCAGCAGCTTGGGGGGGACAGCGACACATTCACCCCTCCACTTT.

CDR3 sequence (DNA): TGTGCCAGCAGCGTCACCGGGGTAACGACCGAGCAGTACTTC. Protein: CASSVTGVTTEQYF. The chain employs TRBV9 and TRBJ2-7; TRBD2 is a possible D gene (5 bases). Germline values: CDR1 SGDLS, CDR2 YYNGEE. V shed 2 bases and J shed 6 bases, with 15 bases lying between them. The CDR3 length is 14 residues.

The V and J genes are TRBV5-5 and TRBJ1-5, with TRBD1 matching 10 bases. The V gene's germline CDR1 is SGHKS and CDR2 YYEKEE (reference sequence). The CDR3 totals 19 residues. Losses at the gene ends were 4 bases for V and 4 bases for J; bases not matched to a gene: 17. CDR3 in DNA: TGTGCCAGCAGCCCAATTGGGACAGGGGTCAATAGGTTTAATCAGCCCCAGCATTTT. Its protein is CASSPIGTGVNRFNQPQHF.

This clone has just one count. The CDR3 region is CSVDGEDPYEQYF. In nucleotides, the CDR3 is TGCAGCGTTGACGGGGAGGACCCCTACGAGCAGTACTTC. V is TRBV29-1 and J is TRBJ2-7; the D gene is possibly TRBD2 (6 bases). V was clipped by 3 bases and J by 2 bases, with 11 bases between them. This CDR3 is built from 13 residues. The germline V gene encodes CDR1 SQVTM and CDR2 ANQGSEA.

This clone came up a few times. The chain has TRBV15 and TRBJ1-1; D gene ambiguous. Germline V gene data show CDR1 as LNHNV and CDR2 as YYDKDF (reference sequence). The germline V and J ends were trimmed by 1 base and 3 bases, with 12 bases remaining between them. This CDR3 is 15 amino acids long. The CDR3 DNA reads TGTGCCACCAGCAGAGGGGAAGAGGGAGACACTGAAGCTTTCTTT. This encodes CATSRGEEGDTEAFF.

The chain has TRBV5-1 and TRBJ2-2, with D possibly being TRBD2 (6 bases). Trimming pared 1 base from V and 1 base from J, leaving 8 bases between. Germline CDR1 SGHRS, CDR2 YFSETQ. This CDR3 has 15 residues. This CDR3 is CASSLISGNTGELFF. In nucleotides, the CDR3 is TGCGCCAGCAGCTTGATTAGCGGGAACACCGGGGAGCTGTTTTTT.

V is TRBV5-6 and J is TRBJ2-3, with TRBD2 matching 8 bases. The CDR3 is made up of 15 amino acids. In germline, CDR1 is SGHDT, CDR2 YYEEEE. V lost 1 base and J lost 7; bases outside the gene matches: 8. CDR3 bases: TGTGCCAGCAGCTTGTGGGACGGGGGGGCGAATACGCAGTATTTT. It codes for CASSLWDGGANTQYF.

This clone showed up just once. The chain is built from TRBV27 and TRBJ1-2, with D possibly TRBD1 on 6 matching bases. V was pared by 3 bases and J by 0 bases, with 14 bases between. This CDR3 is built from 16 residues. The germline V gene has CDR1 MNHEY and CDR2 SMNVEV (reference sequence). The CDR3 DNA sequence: TGTGCCAGCAGTTTCTGGACAGACGGAACTAACTATGGCTACACCTTC. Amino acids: CASSFWTDGTNYGYTF.

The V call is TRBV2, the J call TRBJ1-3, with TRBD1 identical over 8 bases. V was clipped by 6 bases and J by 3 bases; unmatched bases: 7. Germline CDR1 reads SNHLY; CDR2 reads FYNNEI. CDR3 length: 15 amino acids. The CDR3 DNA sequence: TGTGCCAGCAGAGGACAGGGTGGGAGTGGAAACACCATATATTTT. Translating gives CASRGQGGSGNTIYF.

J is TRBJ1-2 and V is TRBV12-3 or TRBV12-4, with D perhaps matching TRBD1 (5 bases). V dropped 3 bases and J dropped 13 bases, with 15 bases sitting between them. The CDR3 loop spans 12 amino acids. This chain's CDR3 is CASSFAGQGCTF. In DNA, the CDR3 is TGTGCCAGCAGTTTTGCGGGGCAAGGATGCACCTTC.

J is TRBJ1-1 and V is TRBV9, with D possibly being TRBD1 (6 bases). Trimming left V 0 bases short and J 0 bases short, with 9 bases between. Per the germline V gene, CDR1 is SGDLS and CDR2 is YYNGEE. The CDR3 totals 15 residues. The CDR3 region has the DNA TGTGCCAGCAGCGTAGAACCAGGGGTGAACACTGAAGCTTTCTTT. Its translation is CASSVEPGVNTEAFF.

CDR3 bases: TGTGCCACCAGCGGCCGGGGAGTAAACTATGGCTACACCTTC. Its protein is CATSGRGVNYGYTF. The J gene is TRBJ1-2, the V gene TRBV15; unclear D gene. CDR1 LNHNV and CDR2 YYDKDF come from the germline V gene (reference sequence). CDR3 length equals 14 residues. V was shortened by 5 bases and J by 2 bases, with 12 bases between the two germline ends. Full variable domain (missing parts from reference TRBV15 and TRBJ1-2): DAMVIQNPRYQVTQFGKPVTLSCSQTLNHNVMYWYQQKSSQAPKLLFHYYDKDFNNEADTPDNFQSRRPNTSFCFLDIRSPGLGDTAMYLCATSGRGVNYGYTFGSGTRLTVV.

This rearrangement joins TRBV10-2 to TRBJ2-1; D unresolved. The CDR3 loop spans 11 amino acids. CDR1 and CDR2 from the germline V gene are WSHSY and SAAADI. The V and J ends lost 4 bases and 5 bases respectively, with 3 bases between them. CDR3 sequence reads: CASSGHNEQFF. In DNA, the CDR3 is TGCGCCAGCAGTGGGCACAATGAGCAGTTCTTC.

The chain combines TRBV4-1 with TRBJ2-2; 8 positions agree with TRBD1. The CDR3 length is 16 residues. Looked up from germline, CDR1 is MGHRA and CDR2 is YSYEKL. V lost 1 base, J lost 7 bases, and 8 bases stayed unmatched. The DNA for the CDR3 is TGCGCCAGCAGCCAAGGTAGGACAGGGTTGCTCGGGGAGCTGTTTTTT. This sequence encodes CASSQGRTGLLGELFF.

The DNA of the CDR3 is TGTGCCAGCAGTGAACAGTCAGGGCACGAGCAGTACTTC. It encodes CASSEQSGHEQYF. The chain joins TRBV6-1 to TRBJ2-7; the D gene is possibly TRBD1 (5 bases). The CDR3 runs to 13 residues. Germline CDR1 is MNHNS and CDR2 is SASEGT. The V and J ends lost 2 bases and 5 bases respectively, with 10 bases between them.

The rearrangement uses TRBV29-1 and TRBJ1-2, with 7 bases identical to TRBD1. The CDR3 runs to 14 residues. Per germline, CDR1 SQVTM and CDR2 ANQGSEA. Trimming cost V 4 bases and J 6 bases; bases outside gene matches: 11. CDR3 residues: CSVVRRTGGDGYTF. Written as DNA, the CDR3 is TGCAGCGTTGTCCGAAGGACAGGCGGGGATGGCTACACCTTC.

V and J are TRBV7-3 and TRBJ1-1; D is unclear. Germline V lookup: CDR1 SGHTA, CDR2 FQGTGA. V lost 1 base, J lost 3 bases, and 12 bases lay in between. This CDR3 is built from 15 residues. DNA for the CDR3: TGTGCCAGCAGCTTAATCAGAGGAGTTCACACTGAAGCTTTCTTT. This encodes CASSLIRGVHTEAFF.

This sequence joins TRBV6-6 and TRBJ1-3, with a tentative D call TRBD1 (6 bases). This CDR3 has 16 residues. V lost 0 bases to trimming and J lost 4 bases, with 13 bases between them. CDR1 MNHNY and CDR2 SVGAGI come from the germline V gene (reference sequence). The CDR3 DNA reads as TGTGCCAGCAGTTACTCGAAATCTGGGGGCGGAAACACCATATATTTT. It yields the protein CASSYSKSGGGNTIYF.